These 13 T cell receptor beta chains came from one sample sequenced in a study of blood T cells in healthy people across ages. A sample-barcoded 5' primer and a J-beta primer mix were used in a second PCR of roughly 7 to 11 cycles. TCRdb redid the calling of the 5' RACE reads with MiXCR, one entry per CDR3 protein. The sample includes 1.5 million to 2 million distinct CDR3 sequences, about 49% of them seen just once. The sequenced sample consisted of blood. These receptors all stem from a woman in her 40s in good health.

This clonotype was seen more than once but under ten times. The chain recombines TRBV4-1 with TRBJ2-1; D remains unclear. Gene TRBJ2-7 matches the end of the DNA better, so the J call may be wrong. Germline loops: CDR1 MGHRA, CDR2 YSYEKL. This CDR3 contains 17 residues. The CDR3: CASSQDDTTYSYNEQYF. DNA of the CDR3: TGCGCCAGCAGCCAAGATGATACCACCTATTCCTACAATGAGCAGTACTTC.

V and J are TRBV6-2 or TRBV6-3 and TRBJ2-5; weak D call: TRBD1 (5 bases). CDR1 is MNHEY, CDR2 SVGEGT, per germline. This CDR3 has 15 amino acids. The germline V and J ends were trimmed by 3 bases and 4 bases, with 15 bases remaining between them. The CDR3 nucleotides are TGTGCCAGCAGTTATGGAACAGGATCCCCAGAGACCCAGTACTTC. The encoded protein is CASSYGTGSPETQYF.

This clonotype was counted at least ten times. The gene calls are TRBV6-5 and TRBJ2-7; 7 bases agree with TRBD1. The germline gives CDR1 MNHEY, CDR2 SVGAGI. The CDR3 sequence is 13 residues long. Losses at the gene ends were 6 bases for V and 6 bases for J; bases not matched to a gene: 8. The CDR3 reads CASRTPGQSEQYF. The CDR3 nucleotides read TGTGCCAGCAGAACACCGGGACAGAGCGAGCAGTACTTC.

The CDR3 loop is CSARSTAVQETQYF. CDR3 DNA sequence: TGCAGTGCTAGAAGTACAGCAGTCCAAGAGACCCAGTACTTC. This rearrangement joins TRBV20-1 to TRBJ2-5; D is unclear. Germline CDR1 and CDR2: DFQATT and SNEGSKA (reference sequence). V shed 2 bases and J shed 1 base, with 11 bases lying between them. This CDR3 is 14 amino acids long.

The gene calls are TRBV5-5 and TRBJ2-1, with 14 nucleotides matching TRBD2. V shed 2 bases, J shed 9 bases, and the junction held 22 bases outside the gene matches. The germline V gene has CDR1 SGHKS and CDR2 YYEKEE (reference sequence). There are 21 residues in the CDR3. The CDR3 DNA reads TGTGCCAGCAGCTTTAAGGCTCCAGGACTAGCGGGAGGTTCACGTGGAACTGAGCAGTTCTTC. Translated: CASSFKAPGLAGGSRGTEQFF.

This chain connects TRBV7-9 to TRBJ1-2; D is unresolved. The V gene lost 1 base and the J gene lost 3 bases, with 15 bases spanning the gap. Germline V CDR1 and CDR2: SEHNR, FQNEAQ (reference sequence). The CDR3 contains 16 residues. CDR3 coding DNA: TGTGCCAGCAGCTTAGACCGGACCGCGGAATACTATGGCTACACCTTC. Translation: CASSLDRTAEYYGYTF.

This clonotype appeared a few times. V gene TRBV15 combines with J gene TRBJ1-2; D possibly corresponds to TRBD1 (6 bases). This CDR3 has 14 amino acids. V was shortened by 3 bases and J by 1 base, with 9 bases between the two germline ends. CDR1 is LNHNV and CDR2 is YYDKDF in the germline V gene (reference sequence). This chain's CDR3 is CATSSRGLNYGYTF. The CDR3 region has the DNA TGTGCCACCAGCAGCAGGGGACTTAACTATGGCTACACCTTC.

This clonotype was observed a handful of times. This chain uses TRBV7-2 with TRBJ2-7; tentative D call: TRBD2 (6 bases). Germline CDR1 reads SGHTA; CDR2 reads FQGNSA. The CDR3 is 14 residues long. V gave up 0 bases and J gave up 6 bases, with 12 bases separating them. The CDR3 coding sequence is TGTGCCAGCAGCTTAGCTGGGGGGAGGAGCGAGCAGTACTTC. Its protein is CASSLAGGRSEQYF.

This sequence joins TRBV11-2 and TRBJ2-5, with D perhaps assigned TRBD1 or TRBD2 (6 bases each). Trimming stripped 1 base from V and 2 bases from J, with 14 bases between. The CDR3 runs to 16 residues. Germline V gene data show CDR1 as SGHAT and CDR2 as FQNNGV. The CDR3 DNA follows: TGTGCCAGCAGCTTAGGAGGGGGGCCGGGACAAGAGACCCAGTACTTC. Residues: CASSLGGGPGQETQYF.

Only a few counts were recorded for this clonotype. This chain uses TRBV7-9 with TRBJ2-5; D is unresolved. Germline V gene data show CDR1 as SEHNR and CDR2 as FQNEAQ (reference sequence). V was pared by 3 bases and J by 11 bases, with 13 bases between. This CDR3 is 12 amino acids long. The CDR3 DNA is TGTGCCAGCAGCTTCCGTACTGATGAGCAGTACTTC. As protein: CASSFRTDEQYF.

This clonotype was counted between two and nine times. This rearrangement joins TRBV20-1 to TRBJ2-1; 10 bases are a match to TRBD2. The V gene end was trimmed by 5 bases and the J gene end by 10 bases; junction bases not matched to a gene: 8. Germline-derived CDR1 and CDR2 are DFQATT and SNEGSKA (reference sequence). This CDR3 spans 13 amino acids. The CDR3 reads CSAFRTSGCEQFF. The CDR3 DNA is TGCAGTGCTTTCCGGACTAGCGGCTGCGAGCAGTTCTTC.

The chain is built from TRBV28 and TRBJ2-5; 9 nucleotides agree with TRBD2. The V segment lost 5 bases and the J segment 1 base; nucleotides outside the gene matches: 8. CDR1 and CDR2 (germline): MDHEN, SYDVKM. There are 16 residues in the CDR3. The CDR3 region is CASSNGLAYFQETQYF. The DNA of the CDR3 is TGTGCCAGCAGTAATGGACTAGCGTACTTCCAAGAGACCCAGTACTTC.

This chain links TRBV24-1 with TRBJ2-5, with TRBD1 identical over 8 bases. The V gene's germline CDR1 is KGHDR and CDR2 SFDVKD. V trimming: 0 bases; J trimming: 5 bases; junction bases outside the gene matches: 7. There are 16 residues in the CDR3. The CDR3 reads CATSDLRQGASETQYF. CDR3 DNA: TGTGCCACCAGTGATTTGCGGCAGGGGGCCTCGGAGACCCAGTACTTC.